Listed below are T cell receptor beta chains from one sample, sequenced in a study of T cell responses to AZD1222 COVID-19 vaccine. The method was immunoSEQ multiplex PCR; TCRdb's version includes in-frame clones alone and lacks a portion of them. The table has approximately 100,000 clones, 70% to 90% seen once. The sequenced sample was peripheral blood, obtained 28 days after the second AZD1222 dose. The receptor set was obtained from an adult who received the AZD1222 COVID-19 vaccine. The CDR3 runs from the conserved cysteine through the conserved F or W. D genes are given only for firm matches. The size field is filled for only some rows; it gives once, few, many or a size class.

V,size,J,length,D,DNA,CDR3
TRBV11-2,.,TRBJ1-3,16,.,TGTGCCAGCAGCCACCTGGACGGAATGACTGGAAACACCATATATTTT,CASSHLDGMTGNTIYF
TRBV21-1,.,TRBJ1-2,15,.,TGTGCCAGCAGCATCGGGACAGGGGGCGGGAATGGCTACACCTTC,CASSIGTGGGNGYTF
TRBV7-2,.,TRBJ2-1,17,.,TGTGCCAGCAGCTCACCTACAGGGCGGCGCCCCTACAATGAGCAGTTCTTC,CASSSPTGRRPYNEQFF
TRBV2,once,TRBJ2-7,13,.,TGTGCCAGCAGTGACAGGCCCAGGAACGAGCAGTACTTC,CASSDRPRNEQYF
TRBV4-1,.,TRBJ1-1,17,.,TGCGCCAGCAGCCAAGTTCACACCCGGGGACGCAACACTGAAGCTTTCTTT,CASSQVHTRGRNTEAFF
TRBV5-1,.,TRBJ1-6,14,.,TGCGCCAGCAGCTTGGTGGGGGAGAATTCACCCCTCCACTTT,CASSLVGENSPLHF
TRBV7-8,.,TRBJ1-6,16,.,TGTGCCAGCAGCGTCAAGCCACGGACAGTTGCCTCACCCCTCCACTTT,CASSVKPRTVASPLHF
TRBV7-2,once,TRBJ2-1,15,TRBD2,TGTGCCAGCAGCCCCATGGGCGGGAGGGGAGATGAGCAGTTCTTC,CASSPMGGRGDEQFF
TRBV11-2,.,TRBJ2-7,15,.,TGTGCCAGCAGCTTAGCGGGAGTAACGAGCAACGAGCAGTACTTC,CASSLAGVTSNEQYF
TRBV7-8,.,TRBJ1-1,14,.,TGTGCCAGCACCCCGTTAGGGGGGGACACTGAAGCTTTCTTT,CASTPLGGDTEAFF
TRBV4-2,.,TRBJ2-1,16,.,TGTGCCAGCAGCCAAAAAGGGGCGTCGGCTTACAATGAGCAGTTCTTC,CASSQKGASAYNEQFF
TRBV20-1,.,TRBJ1-1,13,TRBD1,TGCAGTGCTAGTCAGGGGGCGGACACTGAAGCTTTCTTT,CSASQGADTEAFF
TRBV7-2,.,TRBJ2-2,14,.,TGTGCCAGCAGCTTAAGTGCTTCCGGCGGGGAGCTGTTTTTT,CASSLSASGGELFF
TRBV6-2/TRBV6-3,.,TRBJ1-3,13,.,TGTGCCAGCAGTTACTTGGACCGCCTCAACATATATTTT,CASSYLDRLNIYF
TRBV5-1,.,TRBJ2-5,13,.,TGCGCCAGCAGCTTGGACAGTCGGGAGACCCAGTACTTC,CASSLDSRETQYF
TRBV10-1,few,TRBJ2-7,14,.,TGCGCCAGCAGTGAGTCCGGCGTGGGTTACGAGCAGTACTTC,CASSESGVGYEQYF
TRBV28,.,TRBJ1-6,14,.,TGTGCCAGCACCGGACAGACCCTTGCTTCACCCCTCCACTTT,CASTGQTLASPLHF
TRBV4-2,.,TRBJ2-2,16,.,TGTGCCAGCAGCCAAGATCCACCCTGGGGGTCCGGGGAGCTGTTTTTT,CASSQDPPWGSGELFF
TRBV10-3,.,TRBJ2-7,11,.,TGTGCCATCAGTGACTTAAACGAGCAGTACTTC,CAISDLNEQYF
TRBV7-9,.,TRBJ2-7,14,TRBD2,TGTGCCAGCAGCTTAGCTAGCGGGAGAGGCGAGCAGTACTTC,CASSLASGRGEQYF
TRBV19,.,TRBJ1-2,16,TRBD1,TGTGCCAGTAGTATAAGACAGGGACAGGCGGGCTATGGCTACACCTTC,CASSIRQGQAGYGYTF
TRBV5-1,.,TRBJ1-2,17,TRBD1,TGCGCCAGCAGCTTGGCCGGGACAGGGAAGAGTAACTATGGCTACACCTTC,CASSLAGTGKSNYGYTF
TRBV11-2,.,TRBJ2-7,13,TRBD2,TGTGCCAGCAGCTTAGGGGGAGGGGTCGAGCAGTACTTC,CASSLGGGVEQYF
TRBV9,once,TRBJ2-7,15,TRBD2,TGTGCCAGCAGCGTAGCACCTAGCGGGAGAGGCGAGCAGTACTTC,CASSVAPSGRGEQYF
TRBV7-2,.,TRBJ2-3,14,.,TGTGCCAGCAGCTTGGGCAGAAGCACAGATACGCAGTATTTT,CASSLGRSTDTQYF
TRBV18,.,TRBJ2-1,12,.,TGTGCCAGCTCACTGACCGGGACGGATGCTTTCTTC,CASSLTGTDAFF
TRBV2,.,TRBJ1-1,16,TRBD1,TGTGCCAGCAGAGTCGGCAGGGGGCTGCGGTACACTGAAGCTTTCTTT,CASRVGRGLRYTEAFF
TRBV11-2,.,TRBJ2-4,13,.,TGTGCCAGCAGCTCCCAAGCTGGGAACATTCAGTACTTC,CASSSQAGNIQYF
TRBV7-9,.,TRBJ2-7,11,.,TGTGCCAGCAGCTCCGCGGCCGAGCAGTACTTC,CASSSAAEQYF
TRBV7-9,.,TRBJ1-6,13,.,TGTGCCAGCAGCTTAGGAACGGGGTCACCCCTCCACTTT,CASSLGTGSPLHF
TRBV30,once,TRBJ2-3,15,TRBD2,TGTGCCTGGAGGATACTAGCGGGAGTAGCAGATACGCAGTATTTT,CAWRILAGVADTQYF
TRBV24-1,.,TRBJ1-4,16,.,TGTGCCACCAGTGATCCCCGGGGGGAGGCTAATGAAAAACTGTTTTTT,CATSDPRGEANEKLFF
TRBV25-1,.,TRBJ2-5,14,TRBD1,TGTGCCAGCAGTGAAAGACAGGGCGAAGAGACCCAGTACTTC,CASSERQGEETQYF
TRBV3-1/TRBV3-2,.,TRBJ1-1,12,.,TGTGCCAGCATTGCGGGGCCCACTGAAGCTTTCTTT,CASIAGPTEAFF
TRBV20-1,few,TRBJ1-2,15,.,TGCAGTGCTAGTCTTACCGGACGGGGAAACTATGGCTACACCTTC,CSASLTGRGNYGYTF
TRBV28,.,TRBJ2-6,15,.,TGTGCCAGCAGCCAAGGATCGGCGGGGGCCAACGTCCTGACTTTC,CASSQGSAGANVLTF
TRBV3-1/TRBV3-2,.,TRBJ2-1,14,TRBD1,TGTGCCAGCAGTTACCGGGACAGGGGTTATGAGCAGTTCTTC,CASSYRDRGYEQFF
TRBV28,.,TRBJ2-3,17,TRBD1,TGTGCCAGCAGTCCCTTCGGACAGGGCTTGTTCCCAGATACGCAGTATTTT,CASSPFGQGLFPDTQYF
TRBV4-1,.,TRBJ2-7,18,.,TGCGCCAGCAGCCAAGATGGTGCAGGGGCCGGGGGGACCTACGAGCAGTACTTC,CASSQDGAGAGGTYEQYF
TRBV14,.,TRBJ2-2,15,TRBD2,TGTGCCAGCAGCCATAGCGGGAGGGCCGTCGGGGAGCTGTTTTTT,CASSHSGRAVGELFF
TRBV9,.,TRBJ1-6,18,TRBD1,TGTGCCAGCAGCACTCACAGCGGACAGGGGGGAAATAATTCACCCCTCCACTTT,CASSTHSGQGGNNSPLHF
TRBV5-5,.,TRBJ2-2,15,TRBD2,TGTGCCAGCAGCTTGGGCCGGCTAGCGGGTGGGGAGCTGTTTTTT,CASSLGRLAGGELFF
TRBV24-1,.,TRBJ2-5,14,TRBD2,TGTGCCACCAGGGCTAGCGGTTTTCAAGAGACCCAGTACTTC,CATRASGFQETQYF
TRBV3-1/TRBV3-2,.,TRBJ2-1,15,.,TGTGCCAGCAGCCACGTCCAAGAGACCTACAATGAGCAGTTCTTC,CASSHVQETYNEQFF
TRBV6-5,.,TRBJ1-3,12,.,TGTGCCAGCAGTCCCGTTATTTCCGTGGCGCATTTT,CASSPVISVAHF
TRBV5-1,.,TRBJ1-2,17,.,TGCGCCAGCAGCTTGGGAGGGCCGGACAGCTATTCCTATGGCTACACCTTC,CASSLGGPDSYSYGYTF
TRBV28,.,TRBJ1-1,15,.,TGTGCCAGCAGTTTAGGGAAGGGGGAGGGGGCTGAAGCTTTCTTT,CASSLGKGEGAEAFF
TRBV6-5,.,TRBJ2-6,15,.,TGTGCCAGCTCCCCTACCGCGGGTGGGGCCAACGTCCTGACTTTC,CASSPTAGGANVLTF
TRBV7-8,.,TRBJ2-1,19,TRBD1,TGTGCCAGCAGCGGGGACAGGACTTTCTTCCTAAGCTCCTACAATGAGCAGTTCTTC,CASSGDRTFFLSSYNEQFF
TRBV14,.,TRBJ2-5,13,.,TGTGCCAGCAGCCAAGTCTCTCAAGAGAACCAGTACTTC,CASSQVSQENQYF
TRBV6-5,.,TRBJ2-7,13,.,TGTGCCAGCAGTTATGCCGAGCTCTACGAGCAGTACTTC,CASSYAELYEQYF
TRBV21-1,.,TRBJ1-5,13,.,TGTGCCAGCAGTGGGCAGCTTAATCAGCCCCAGCATTTT,CASSGQLNQPQHF
TRBV27,.,TRBJ2-5,14,.,TGTGCCAGCAGTTGGATGACAAGTCGAGAGACCCAGTACTTC,CASSWMTSRETQYF
TRBV4-1,once,TRBJ2-3,18,TRBD2,TGCGCCAGCAGGCGTACAGGACTAGCGGGAGGGCCGACAGATACGCAGTATTTT,CASRRTGLAGGPTDTQYF
TRBV2,once,TRBJ2-2,15,.,TGTGCCAGCAGTGTAAAGGGGGGTGAGACCGGGGAGCTGTTTTTT,CASSVKGGETGELFF
TRBV12-1,.,TRBJ1-5,16,.,TGTGCCAGCAGCTTTGCTTTGCTTCAGGAAGATCAGCCCCAGCATTTT,CASSFALLQEDQPQHF
TRBV18,.,TRBJ2-7,16,TRBD2,TGTGCCAGCTCACCCCCGGGGGGGACACGATCCTACGAGCAGTACTTC,CASSPPGGTRSYEQYF
TRBV6-2/TRBV6-3,.,TRBJ1-5,14,.,TGTGCCAGCAGTACAGACACAGCCGTGGAGCCCCAGCATTTT,CASSTDTAVEPQHF
TRBV5-1,.,TRBJ2-3,14,.,TGCGCCAGCAGCTTGGTCAAGCTTGGAGATACGCAGTATTTT,CASSLVKLGDTQYF